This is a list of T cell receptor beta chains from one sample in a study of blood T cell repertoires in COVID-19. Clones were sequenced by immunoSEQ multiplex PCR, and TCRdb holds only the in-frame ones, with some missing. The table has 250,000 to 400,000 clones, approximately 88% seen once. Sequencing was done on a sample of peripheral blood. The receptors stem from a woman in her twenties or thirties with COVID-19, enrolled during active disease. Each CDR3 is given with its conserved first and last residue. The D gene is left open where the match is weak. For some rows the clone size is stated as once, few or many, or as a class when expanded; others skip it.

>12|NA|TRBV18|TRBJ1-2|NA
CASSRGNYGYTF
TGTGCCAGCTCAAGGGGGAACTATGGCTACACCTTC
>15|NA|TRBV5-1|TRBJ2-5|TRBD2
CASNNPSGGQETQYF
TGCGCCAGCAACAACCCTAGCGGGGGCCAAGAGACCCAGTACTTC
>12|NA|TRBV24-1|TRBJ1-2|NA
CATSDLRSGYTF
TGTGCCACCAGTGACCTCCGGTCCGGCTACACCTTC
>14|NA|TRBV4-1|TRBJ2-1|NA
CASSHILGTNEQFF
TGCGCCAGCAGCCATATTCTCGGTACCAATGAGCAGTTCTTC
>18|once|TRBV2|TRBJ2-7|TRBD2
CASSDGVRIAGGTYEQYF
TGTGCCAGCAGTGATGGGGTGCGAATAGCGGGCGGAACCTACGAGCAGTACTTC
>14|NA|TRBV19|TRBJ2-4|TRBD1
CASIERGPKNIQYF
TGTGCCAGTATCGAAAGGGGGCCAAAAAACATTCAGTACTTC
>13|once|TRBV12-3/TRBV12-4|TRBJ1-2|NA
CASSPVELSGYTF
TGTGCCAGCAGCCCCGTGGAGCTCAGTGGCTACACCTTC
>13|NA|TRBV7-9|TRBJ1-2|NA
CASSLGLEDGYTF
TGTGCCAGCAGCCTAGGGTTAGAAGATGGCTACACCTTC
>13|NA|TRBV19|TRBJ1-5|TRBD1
CASRGQGHQPQHF
TGTGCCAGCCGAGGACAGGGCCATCAGCCCCAGCATTTT
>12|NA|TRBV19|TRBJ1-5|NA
CASSLRNQPQHF
TGTGCCAGTAGCCTGCGTAATCAGCCCCAGCATTTT
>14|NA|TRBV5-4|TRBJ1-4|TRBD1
CASSTDRGNEKLFF
TGTGCCAGCAGCACAGACAGGGGTAATGAAAAACTGTTTTTT
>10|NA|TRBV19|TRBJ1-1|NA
CASMTDEAFF
TGTGCCAGTATGACAGATGAAGCTTTCTTT
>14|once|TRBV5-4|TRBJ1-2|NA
CASSLVYGDYGYTF
TGTGCCAGCAGCTTGGTATACGGGGACTATGGCTACACCTTC
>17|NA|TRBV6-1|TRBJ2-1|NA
CASSEISLGAGYNEQFF
TGTGCCAGCAGTGAGATCTCTTTGGGGGCTGGGTACAATGAGCAGTTCTTC
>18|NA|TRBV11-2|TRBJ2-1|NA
CASSLGHKTAHSYNEQFF
TGTGCCAGCAGCTTAGGACATAAGACAGCGCACTCCTACAATGAGCAGTTCTTC
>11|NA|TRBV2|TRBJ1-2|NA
CASSETGGPYF
TGTGCCAGCAGTGAAACCGGCGGTCCCTACTTC
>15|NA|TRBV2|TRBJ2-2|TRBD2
CAGTSGGLNTGELFF
TGTGCCGGGACTAGCGGGGGCCTGAACACCGGGGAGCTGTTTTTT
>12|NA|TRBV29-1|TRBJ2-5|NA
CSVGALQETQYF
TGCAGCGTTGGAGCTCTCCAAGAGACCCAGTACTTC
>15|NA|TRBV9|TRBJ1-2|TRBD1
CASSVATGQSYGYTF
TGTGCCAGCAGCGTAGCTACGGGACAGAGCTATGGCTACACCTTC
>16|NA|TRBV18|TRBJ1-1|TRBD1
CASSPSSRGRGSEAFF
TGTGCCAGCTCACCATCGTCCAGGGGGCGCGGCTCTGAAGCTTTCTTT
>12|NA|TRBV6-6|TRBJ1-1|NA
CASGQSNTEAFF
TGTGCCAGCGGGCAGTCGAACACTGAAGCTTTCTTT
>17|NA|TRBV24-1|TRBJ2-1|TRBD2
CATSDPSGGEFYNEQFF
TGTGCCACCAGTGACCCTAGCGGGGGGGAATTCTACAATGAGCAGTTCTTC
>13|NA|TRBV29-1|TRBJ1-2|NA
CSVGTQANYGYTF
TGCAGCGTTGGGACACAAGCTAACTATGGCTACACCTTC
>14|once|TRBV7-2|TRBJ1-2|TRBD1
CASSLAGGNYGYTF
TGTGCCAGCAGCTTAGCAGGGGGCAACTATGGCTACACCTTC
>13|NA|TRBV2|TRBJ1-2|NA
CASSWTDSYGYTF
TGTGCCAGCAGTTGGACAGACTCCTATGGCTACACCTTC
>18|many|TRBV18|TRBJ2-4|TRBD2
CASSPGLAGDGTKNIQYF
TGTGCCAGCTCACCAGGACTAGCGGGGGACGGGACCAAAAACATTCAGTACTTC
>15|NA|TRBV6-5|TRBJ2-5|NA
CASIPPRGREETQYF
TGTGCCAGCATTCCGCCCCGGGGTCGGGAAGAGACCCAGTACTTC
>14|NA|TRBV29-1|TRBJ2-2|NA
CSVTPDRNTGELFF
TGCAGCGTCACCCCAGACAGGAACACCGGGGAGCTGTTTTTT
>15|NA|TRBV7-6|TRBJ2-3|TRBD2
CASSRLAGGPDTQYF
TGTGCCAGCAGCCGACTAGCGGGGGGGCCCGATACGCAGTATTTT
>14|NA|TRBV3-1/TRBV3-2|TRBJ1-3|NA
CASSQKSRRYTIYF
TGTGCCAGCAGCCAAAAGTCAAGGCGGTACACCATATATTTT
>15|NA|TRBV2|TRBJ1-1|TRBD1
CASSYRGVGNTEAFF
TGTGCCAGCAGTTACAGGGGGGTAGGAAACACTGAAGCTTTCTTT
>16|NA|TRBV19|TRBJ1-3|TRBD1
CASRRTGTHSGNTIYF
TGTGCCAGTAGAAGGACAGGTACCCACTCTGGAAACACCATATATTTT
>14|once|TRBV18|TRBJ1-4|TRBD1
CASSPGQGGEKLFF
TGTGCCAGCTCACCAGGACAGGGAGGGGAAAAACTGTTTTTT
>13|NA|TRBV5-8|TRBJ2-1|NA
CASRFRGIDEQFF
TGTGCCAGCAGATTTAGGGGGATCGATGAGCAGTTCTTC
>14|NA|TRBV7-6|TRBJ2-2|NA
CASSLGGNTGELFF
TGTGCCAGCTCCCTAGGGGGAAACACCGGGGAGCTGTTTTTT
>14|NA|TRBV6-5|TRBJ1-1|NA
CASSYYRMAGEAFF
TGTGCCAGCAGTTACTATCGAATGGCGGGTGAAGCTTTCTTT
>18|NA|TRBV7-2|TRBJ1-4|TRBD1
CASSLERDRGRNNEKLFF
TGTGCCAGCAGCTTAGAAAGGGACAGGGGGCGGAATAATGAAAAACTGTTTTTT
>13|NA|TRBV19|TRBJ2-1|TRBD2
CASSGWGGNEQFF
TGTGCCAGTAGTGGGTGGGGGGGTAATGAGCAGTTCTTC
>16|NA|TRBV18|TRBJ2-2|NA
CASSRPQKVNTGELFF
TGTGCCAGCTCACGGCCACAGAAGGTGAACACCGGGGAGCTGTTTTTT
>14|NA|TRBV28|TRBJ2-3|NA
CASSFSSKADTQYF
TGTGCCAGCAGTTTTAGCAGTAAAGCAGATACGCAGTATTTT
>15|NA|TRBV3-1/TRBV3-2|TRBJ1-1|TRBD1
CASSHHGTGNTEAFF
TGTGCCAGCAGCCATCACGGGACAGGAAACACTGAAGCTTTCTTT
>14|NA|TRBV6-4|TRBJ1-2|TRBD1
CASNAPDRGPGYTF
TGTGCCAGCAATGCCCCGGACAGGGGGCCCGGCTACACCTTC
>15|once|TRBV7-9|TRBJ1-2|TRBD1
CASSSPTGVLYGYTF
TGTGCCAGCAGCTCCCCCACAGGGGTATTATATGGCTACACCTTC
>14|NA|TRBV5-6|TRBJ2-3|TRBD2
CASRMWGSGDTQYF
TGTGCCAGCAGGATGTGGGGTAGCGGGGATACGCAGTATTTT
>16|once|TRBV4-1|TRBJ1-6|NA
CASSQDGTPYNSPLHF
TGCGCCAGCAGCCAAGATGGGACACCGTATAATTCACCCCTCCACTTT
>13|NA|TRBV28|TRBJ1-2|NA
CASRHPGAGGYTF
TGTGCCAGCAGGCATCCGGGAGCCGGGGGCTACACCTTC
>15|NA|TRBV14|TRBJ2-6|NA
CASSQLNSGANVLTF
TGTGCCAGCAGCCAACTTAACTCTGGGGCCAACGTCCTGACTTTC
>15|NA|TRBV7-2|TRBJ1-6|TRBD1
CASSLSGQGNSPLHF
TGTGCCAGCAGCTTATCCGGACAGGGTAATTCACCCCTCCACTTT
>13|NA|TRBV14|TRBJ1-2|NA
CASSRGYNYGYTF
TGTGCCAGCAGCCGAGGCTATAACTATGGCTACACCTTC
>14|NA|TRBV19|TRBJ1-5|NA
CASSISRTDQPQHF
TGTGCCAGTAGTATTAGTAGGACAGATCAGCCCCAGCATTTT
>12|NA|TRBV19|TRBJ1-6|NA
CASSEGGTPLHF
TGTGCCAGTAGCGAAGGCGGGACACCCCTCCACTTT
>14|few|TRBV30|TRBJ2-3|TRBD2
CAWRGLAATDTQYF
TGTGCCTGGAGGGGACTAGCGGCCACAGATACGCAGTATTTT
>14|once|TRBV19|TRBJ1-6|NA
CASTRRETNSPLHF
TGTGCCAGTACTCGAAGGGAGACTAATTCACCCCTCCACTTT
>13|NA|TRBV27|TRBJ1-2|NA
CASSPSGTAGYTF
TGTGCCAGCAGTCCCTCAGGCACCGCAGGCTACACCTTC
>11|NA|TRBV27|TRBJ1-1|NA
CATFGGTEAFF
TGTGCCACCTTCGGGGGCACTGAAGCTTTCTTT
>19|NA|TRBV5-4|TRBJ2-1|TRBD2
CASSSDEGSGGHIYNEQFF
TGTGCCAGCAGCTCCGACGAGGGGAGCGGGGGCCACATCTACAATGAGCAGTTCTTC